What follows are 5 T cell receptor beta chains derived from one specimen sequenced in a study of post-analysis software for immune sequencing data. TCR beta cDNA libraries included unique molecular identifiers. TCRdb processed the PCR reads anew with MiXCR; each CDR3 protein has one entry. The table includes 650,000 to 900,000 distinct CDR3 sequences, around 42% detected once. No antigen is known for these receptors. Broader study findings: There were five or six TRBV segments more frequent in patients than controls, and TRBV5-6, TRBV5-1 and TRBV20-1 were among them.

Input material: blood. The receptors stem from a girl aged 10 to 17 with multiple sclerosis.

The table lists this clonotype with a few counts. CDR3 loop: CASLGQAKNIQYF. The CDR3 DNA follows: TGTGCCAGCTTAGGACAGGCCAAAAACATTCAGTACTTC. The V gene is TRBV6-6, the J gene TRBJ2-4, with a possible D match to TRBD1 (6 bases). The CDR3 runs 13 residues. Trimming cost V 8 bases and J 1 base, with 9 bases left between them. Germline CDR1 reads MNHNY; CDR2 reads SVGAGI (reference sequence).

J is TRBJ1-1 and V is TRBV7-3; D is ambiguous. V lost 6 bases and J 3 bases, leaving 11 bases between the germline ends. The CDR3 loop spans 13 amino acids. Per germline, CDR1 SGHTA and CDR2 FQGTGA. The CDR3 DNA sequence: TGTGCCAGCAGTTTCGACGGAGACACTGAAGCTTTCTTT. It yields the protein CASSFDGDTEAFF.

There are a few counts of this clonotype. The CDR3 here is CSARSGASYEQYF. The CDR3 nucleotides read TGCAGTGCTAGATCCGGGGCATCCTACGAGCAGTACTTC. The chain is built from TRBV20-1 and TRBJ2-7; D tentatively reads TRBD1 or TRBD2 (5 bases each). This CDR3 contains 13 residues. V was pared by 2 bases and J by 1 base, with 9 bases between. Germline CDR1 is DFQATT and CDR2 is SNEGSKA (reference sequence).

This clonotype was observed a handful of times. The rearrangement links TRBV7-2 to TRBJ2-5; the D gene is possibly TRBD2 (5 bases). Trimming shortened V by 11 bases and J by 4 bases, and 14 bases separated the two germline ends. Per the germline V gene, CDR1 is SGHTA and CDR2 is FQGNSA. The CDR3 is 12 amino acids. CDR3 nucleotide sequence: TGTGCCGAGGTCTACGAGGGAGAGACCCAGTACTTC. This codes for CAEVYEGETQYF.

This sequence joins TRBV15 and TRBJ2-1; TRBD2 is a possible D gene (5 bases). Trimming shortened V by 5 bases and J by 2 bases, and 10 bases separated the two germline ends. The CDR3 length is 14 residues. Germline-derived CDR1 and CDR2 are LNHNV and YYDKDF (reference sequence). CDR3 sequence reads: CATSGSGTYNEQFF. CDR3 coding DNA: TGTGCCACCAGCGGAAGCGGCACCTACAATGAGCAGTTCTTC.